Shown below are 6 T cell receptor beta chains from a single sample sequenced in a study of blood T cell repertoires in COVID-19. Libraries were prepared by immunoSEQ multiplex PCR; TCRdb keeps only in-frame clonotypes and omits some of them. The sample records 240,000 or so clones, approximately 87% being singletons. Input material: peripheral blood. Every receptor here comes from a man aged 55 to 69 with acute or convalescent COVID-19.

This chain connects TRBV11-3 to TRBJ1-1, with TRBD1 matching over 8 bases. Germline CDR1 and CDR2: SGHNT and YENEEA. The CDR3 sequence is 15 residues long. V lost 5 bases to trimming and J lost 1 base; unmatched junction nucleotides: 6. The CDR3 DNA reads TGTGCCAGCAGCGACCGGACAGGGCCGAACACTGAAGCTTTCTTT. Its translation: CASSDRTGPNTEAFF.

The rearrangement links TRBV5-1 to TRBJ1-1, with D hard to call. The CDR3 runs 11 residues. Germline V CDR1 and CDR2: SGHRS, YFSETQ. The V end lost 10 bases, the J end lost 1 base, and 8 bases lay between the germline ends. The CDR3 DNA sequence: TGCGCCCGCACGTGGAACACTGAAGCTTTCTTT. It yields the protein CARTWNTEAFF.

The chain recombines TRBV29-1 with TRBJ2-7, with 12 bases identical to TRBD1. Trimming cost V 5 bases and J 6 bases; bases outside gene matches: 5. This CDR3 region has 13 residues. Germline V CDR1 and CDR2: SQVTM, ANQGSEA. The CDR3 bases are TGCAGCGTTCAGGGGACAGGGGGCGCCGAGCAGTACTTC. It translates to CSVQGTGGAEQYF.

The chain joins TRBV18 to TRBJ1-2; D perhaps matches TRBD1 (6 bases). The germline CDR1 and CDR2 sequences are KGHSH and LQKENI. This CDR3 has 15 residues. Trimming took 3 bases from V and 0 from J, leaving 11 bases between them. CDR3 sequence: CASSPRGTTNYGYTF. The CDR3, as DNA: TGTGCCAGCTCACCGAGGGGGACTACTAACTATGGCTACACCTTC.

This chain joins TRBV6-1 and TRBJ2-1; possible D gene TRBD1, 5 bases. Germline CDR1 and CDR2: MNHNS and SASEGT. The CDR3 covers 13 residues. Trimming stripped 0 bases from V and 9 bases from J, with 9 bases between. The CDR3 sequence is CASSEAGPLEQFF. The CDR3, as DNA: TGTGCCAGCAGTGAAGCGGGGCCACTTGAGCAGTTCTTC.

The V call is TRBV3-1 (or the pseudogene TRBV3-2), the J call TRBJ2-7; D not certain. With 5 bases removed from V and 6 bases from J, the gap between germline ends came to 14 bases. The CDR3 covers 13 residues. CDR1 LGHDT and CDR2 YNNKEL come from the germline V gene (reference sequence). The CDR3 protein is CASSYRGTPEQYF. CDR3 DNA sequence: TGTGCCAGCAGCTACCGAGGAACGCCCGAGCAGTACTTC.